One and the same sample provided the 25 T cell receptor beta chains below, sequenced in a study of beta chain features in type 1 diabetes. Expressed TCRB transcripts were sequenced because the entire RNA isolate underwent reverse transcription. Sequencing used immunoSEQ multiplex PCR; TCRdb keeps in-frame clones, though not all of them. The sample has approximately 170,000 clones, less than 9.5% seen once. Sequenced material: central memory CD4+ T cells from blood. The receptors originated from a woman aged 18-29 years in good health.

The chain is built from TRBV5-6 and TRBJ2-3; 11 positions match TRBD2. Trimming at V came to 1 base and at J to 6 bases, leaving 4 bases not matched to a gene. This CDR3 comprises 15 residues. CDR1 and CDR2 (germline): SGHDT, YYEEEE. DNA for the CDR3: TGTGCCAGCAGCTTGACTAGCGGGGGCCCCGATACGCAGTATTTT. The encoded protein is CASSLTSGGPDTQYF.

This clone turned up a few times. This chain links TRBV7-8 with TRBJ2-5, with 7 bases fitting TRBD1. V gave up 6 bases and J gave up 0 bases; unmatched junction bases: 4. The CDR3 runs 14 residues. CDR1 is SGHVS, CDR2 FQNEAQ, per germline. The CDR3 sequence: CASSRDSNQETQYF. In DNA, the CDR3 is TGTGCCAGCAGTCGGGACAGCAACCAAGAGACCCAGTACTTC.

This clone was counted between two and nine times. The chain couples TRBV11-2 to TRBJ1-1; TRBD1 matches 9 bases. Germline-derived CDR1 and CDR2 are SGHAT and FQNNGV. This CDR3 spans 16 amino acids. The J segment lost 4 bases and the V segment lost 6 bases, leaving 12 bases of the junction unmatched. The CDR3 DNA follows: TGTGCCAGCAGGCCTATCATGGGGACAGGGTTCACTGAAGCTTTCTTT. Protein: CASRPIMGTGFTEAFF.

The chain carries TRBV19 and TRBJ1-5; D remains ambiguous. The V end lost 9 bases, the J end lost 6 bases, and 9 bases lay between the germline ends. Germline V gene lookup returns CDR1 LNHDA and CDR2 SQIVND (reference sequence). The CDR3 is 11 residues long. CDR3 residues: CARIPGQPQHF. Written as DNA, the CDR3 is TGTGCCAGAATCCCGGGTCAGCCCCAGCATTTT.

In this sample, this clone turned up a few times. The chain uses TRBV27 and TRBJ2-1, with 16 positions matching TRBD2. Unmatched junction bases numbered 12, after V lost 2 bases and J lost 8 bases. CDR1 and CDR2 (germline): MNHEY, SMNVEV (reference sequence). CDR3 length equals 19 residues. Here the CDR3 reads CASSLTETPGLAGGHEQFF. For the CDR3, the DNA is TGTGCCAGCAGTTTAACCGAGACCCCGGGACTAGCGGGGGGGCATGAGCAGTTCTTC.

This chain links TRBV30 with TRBJ2-1; 7 nucleotides agree with TRBD2. This CDR3 region has 16 residues. V lost 0 bases, J lost 5 bases, and 10 bases stayed unmatched. CDR1 is GTSNPN, CDR2 SVGIG, per germline (reference sequence). The CDR3 DNA reads as TGTGCCTGGAGTGTGGCGGGAGTGCCCATCCACAATGAGCAGTTCTTC. Translating gives CAWSVAGVPIHNEQFF.

This clone was seen only a few times. Mismatch with germline at one junction end may stem from a read error. The chain uses TRBV4-1 and TRBJ2-7; the D gene is possibly TRBD1 (6 bases). CDR1 and CDR2 from the germline V gene are MGHRA and YSYEKL. The CDR3 loop spans 16 amino acids. CDR3 DNA: TGTGCCAGCAGCCAAACCGGGACAATGAATGCCTACGAGCAGTACTTC. Its translation: CASSQTGTMNAYEQYF.

This chain joins TRBV30 and TRBJ1-1; D remains unclear. V lost 2 bases to trimming and J lost 10 bases, with 14 bases between them. The germline gives CDR1 GTSNPN, CDR2 SVGIG (reference sequence). CDR3 size: 12 residues. The CDR3 spells CAWSSPPGGAFF. In nucleotides, the CDR3 is TGTGCCTGGAGTTCCCCCCCGGGTGGAGCTTTCTTT.

This sequence joins TRBV5-6 and TRBJ1-5; 9 positions agree with TRBD1. The CDR3 is made up of 16 amino acids. V gave up 2 bases and J gave up 5 bases; unmatched junction bases: 8. Germline assignment: CDR1 SGHDT and CDR2 YYEEEE. The CDR3 reads CASSFSGQGNDQPQHF. Here the CDR3 DNA reads TGTGCCAGCAGCTTTTCGGGACAGGGTAACGATCAGCCCCAGCATTTT.

There are a few counts of this clone. The chain combines TRBV6-6 with TRBJ1-2; perhaps TRBD1 as D (6 bases). Looked up from germline, CDR1 is MNHNY and CDR2 is SVGAGI (reference sequence). V dropped 6 bases and J dropped 13 bases, with 15 bases sitting between them. This CDR3 spans 11 amino acids. DNA for the CDR3: TGTGCCAGCAGGTCGAGGACAGTTTCCACCTTC. Its translation: CASRSRTVSTF.

In its sample, this clone was seen once. This chain connects TRBV27 to TRBJ1-4, with no clear D. V lost 5 bases to trimming and J lost 5 bases, with 9 bases between them. Germline-derived CDR1 and CDR2 are MNHEY and SMNVEV (reference sequence). The CDR3 runs to 13 residues. CDR3 loop: CASSRTGNEKLFF. The CDR3 region has the DNA TGTGCCAGCAGTCGGACGGGAAATGAAAAACTGTTTTTT.

The rearrangement links TRBV18 to TRBJ2-3, with D tentatively TRBD2 (5 bases). The CDR3 is 15 residues long. Germline V gene lookup returns CDR1 KGHSH and CDR2 LQKENI. Trimming took off 4 bases at V and 0 bases at J, with 11 bases between the two ends. The CDR3 is CASSRVRASTDTQYF. The CDR3 coding sequence is TGTGCCAGCTCACGGGTGAGGGCTAGCACAGATACGCAGTATTTT.

The rearrangement joins TRBV19 to TRBJ2-2; tentative D call: TRBD2 (6 bases). Looked up from germline, CDR1 is LNHDA and CDR2 is SQIVND (reference sequence). This CDR3 has 13 residues. V lost 0 bases to trimming and J lost 7 bases, with 6 bases between them. CDR3 residues: CASSIEGGGELFF. In DNA, the CDR3 is TGTGCCAGTAGTATAGAGGGAGGCGGGGAGCTGTTTTTT.

The chain combines TRBV10-3 with TRBJ2-2; the match to TRBD1 covers 7 bases. Germline V gives CDR1 ENHRY, CDR2 SYGVKD. V shed 0 bases and J 5 bases; nucleotides not matched to a gene: 6. This CDR3 is 16 amino acids long. CDR3 DNA sequence: TGTGCCATCAGTGAGTCGACGTCAGGGGGAACCGGGGAGCTGTTTTTT. This gives the protein CAISESTSGGTGELFF.

Of note for this clone: This sample includes further DNA sequences coding for the same CDR3. CDR3 residues: CASSQEFGLYEQYF. CDR3 bases: TGCGCCAGCAGCCAAGAGTTTGGACTTTACGAGCAGTACTTC. The J gene is TRBJ2-7, the V gene TRBV4-3; D is possibly TRBD2 (5 bases). Germline CDR1 is LGHNA and CDR2 is YSLEER. V lost 0 bases to trimming and J lost 4 bases, with 10 bases between them. The length of the CDR3 is 14 residues.

This clone came up a few times. The identical CDR3 is also encoded by other nucleotide sequences in the sample. The CDR3 sequence is CASSPGSETQYF. The CDR3 nucleotides are TGTGCCAGCTCACCCGGTTCTGAGACCCAGTACTTC. The rearrangement joins TRBV18 to TRBJ2-5; D ambiguous. V lost 3 bases and J lost 5, with 7 bases in between. Germline CDR1 and CDR2: KGHSH and LQKENI. This CDR3 is built from 12 residues.

This chain links TRBV6-6 with TRBJ2-1, with 8 nucleotides matching TRBD1. V dropped 2 bases and J dropped 6; count of bases not matched to a gene: 9. The CDR3 consists of 16 residues. Germline CDR1 reads MNHNY; CDR2 reads SVGAGI (reference sequence). The CDR3 is CASSYGVGQGRNEQFF. In DNA, the CDR3 is TGTGCCAGCAGTTACGGTGTCGGACAGGGTCGCAATGAGCAGTTCTTC.

There are a few counts of this clone. The chain combines TRBV7-2 with TRBJ1-2, with 9 bases fitting TRBD1. This CDR3 has 17 amino acids. The germline CDR1 and CDR2 sequences are SGHTA and FQGNSA. V lost 1 base, J lost 7 bases, and 13 bases stayed unmatched. CDR3 sequence reads: CASSLGRDREYRAGYTF. CDR3 in DNA: TGTGCCAGCAGCTTAGGGAGGGACAGGGAATACCGTGCTGGCTACACCTTC. Combining the CDR3 with reference TRBV7-2 and TRBJ1-2 gives the whole variable domain GAGVSQSPSNKVTEKGKDVELRCDPISGHTALYWYRQSLGQGLEFLIYFQGNSAPDKSGLPSDRFSAERTGGSVSTLTIQRTQQEDSAVYLCASSLGRDREYRAGYTFGSGTRLTVV.

This clone was observed a few times. The rearrangement joins TRBV4-2 to TRBJ2-5; 9 bases are a match to TRBD2. CDR3 size: 17 residues. Germline V gives CDR1 LGHNA, CDR2 YNFKEQ. V trimming: 4 bases; J trimming: 0 bases; junction bases outside the gene matches: 9. The CDR3 here is CASSRIAGDPHQETQYF. The DNA of the CDR3 is TGTGCCAGCAGCCGCATAGCGGGGGACCCCCACCAAGAGACCCAGTACTTC.

This chain uses TRBV2 with TRBJ1-2; a possible D gene is TRBD1 (6 bases). The CDR3 runs 13 residues. Germline V lookup: CDR1 SNHLY, CDR2 FYNNEI. V lost 7 bases, J lost 5 bases, and 14 bases lay in between. The CDR3 DNA is TGTGCCAGCACCCGCGACAGGACGTATGGCTACACCTTC. Its translation: CASTRDRTYGYTF.

The gene calls are TRBV23-1 and TRBJ1-1, with D hard to call. TRBV23-1 is marked as an open reading frame, function uncertain. The CDR3 contains 11 residues. V was pared by 6 bases and J by 3 bases, with 5 bases between. CDR3 loop: CASSPDTEAFF. As DNA, the CDR3 is TGCGCCAGCAGCCCGGACACTGAAGCTTTCTTT.

This clone was seen a handful of times. The chain carries TRBV2 and TRBJ2-7; no reliable D call. Germline CDR1 SNHLY, CDR2 FYNNEI. This CDR3 comprises 11 residues. V was clipped by 7 bases and J by 1 base, with 5 bases between them. This CDR3 is CASTGSYEQYF. The CDR3 DNA sequence: TGTGCCAGCACCGGGTCCTACGAGCAGTACTTC.

This clone was counted between two and nine times. This chain connects TRBV5-1 to TRBJ2-1, with D possibly being TRBD2 (6 bases). CDR3 length equals 16 residues. V lost 0 bases and J lost 2, with 12 bases in between. Germline V gene sequence: CDR1 SGHRS, CDR2 YFSETQ. The CDR3 loop reads CASSLGEAGPYNEQFF. CDR3 DNA sequence: TGCGCCAGCAGCTTGGGTGAAGCGGGTCCCTACAATGAGCAGTTCTTC. The whole variable domain, filled in from reference TRBV5-1 and TRBJ2-1, reads KAGVTQTPRYLIKTRGQQVTLSCSPISGHRSVSWYQQTPGQGLQFLFEYFSETQRNKGNFPGRFSGRQFSNSRSEMNVSTLELGDSALYLCASSLGEAGPYNEQFFGPGTRLTVL.

This chain joins TRBV11-3 and TRBJ2-2; the match to TRBD1 covers 9 bases. Germline loops: CDR1 SGHNT, CDR2 YENEEA. J was trimmed by 5 bases and V by 8 bases; bases with no gene match: 15. CDR3 length: 17 residues. For the CDR3, the DNA is TGTGCCAGCGGACTACTACAGGGGGCGCAGATAACCGGGGAGCTGTTTTTT. Protein product: CASGLLQGAQITGELFF.

V usage is TRBV30 and J usage is TRBJ2-1, with D maybe TRBD2 (6 bases). Germline V gene lookup returns CDR1 GTSNPN and CDR2 SVGIG (reference sequence). The V end was cut by 1 base, the J end by 11 bases, with 15 bases between. CDR3 length equals 13 residues. CDR3 region: CAWSARTGLKQFF. DNA for the CDR3: TGTGCCTGGAGTGCCCGGACTGGACTAAAGCAGTTCTTC. Combining the CDR3 with reference TRBV30 and TRBJ2-1 gives the whole variable domain SQTIHQWPATLVQPVGSPLSLECTVEGTSNPNLYWYRQAAGRGLQLLFYSVGIGQISSEVPQNLSASRPQDRQFILSSKKLLLSDSGFYLCAWSARTGLKQFFGPGTRLTVL.